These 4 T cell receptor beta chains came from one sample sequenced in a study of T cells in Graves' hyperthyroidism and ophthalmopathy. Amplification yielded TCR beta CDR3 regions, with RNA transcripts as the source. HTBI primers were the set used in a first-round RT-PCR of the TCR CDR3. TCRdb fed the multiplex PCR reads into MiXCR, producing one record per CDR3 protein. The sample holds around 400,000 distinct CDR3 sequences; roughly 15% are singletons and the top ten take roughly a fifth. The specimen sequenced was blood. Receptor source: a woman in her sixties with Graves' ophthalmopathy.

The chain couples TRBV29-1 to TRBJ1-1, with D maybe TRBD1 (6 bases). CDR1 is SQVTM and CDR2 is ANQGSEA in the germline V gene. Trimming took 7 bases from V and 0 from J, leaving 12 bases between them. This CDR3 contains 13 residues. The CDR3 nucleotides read TGCAGCGCCGGCGGGGGCCTGAACACTGAAGCTTTCTTT. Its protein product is CSAGGGLNTEAFF. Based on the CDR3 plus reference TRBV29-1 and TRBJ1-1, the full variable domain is SAVISQKPSRDICQRGTSLTIQCQVDSQVTMMFWYRQQPGQSLTLIATANQGSEATYESGFVIDKFPISRPNLTFSTLTVSNMSPEDSSIYLCSAGGGLNTEAFFGQGTRLTVV.

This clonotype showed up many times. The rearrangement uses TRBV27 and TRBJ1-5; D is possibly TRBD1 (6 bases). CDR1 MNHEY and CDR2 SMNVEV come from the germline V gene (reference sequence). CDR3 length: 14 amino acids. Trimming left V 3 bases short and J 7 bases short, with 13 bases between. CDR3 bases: TGTGCCAGCAGTTTTCAGGGGCGGGGACAGCCCCAGCATTTT. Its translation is CASSFQGRGQPQHF.

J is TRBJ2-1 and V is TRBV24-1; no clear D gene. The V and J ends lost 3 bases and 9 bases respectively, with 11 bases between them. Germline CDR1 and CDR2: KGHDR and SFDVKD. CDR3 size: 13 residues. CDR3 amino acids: CATSDSTLGEQFF. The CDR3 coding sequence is TGTGCCACCAGTGATAGCACCTTGGGTGAGCAGTTCTTC.

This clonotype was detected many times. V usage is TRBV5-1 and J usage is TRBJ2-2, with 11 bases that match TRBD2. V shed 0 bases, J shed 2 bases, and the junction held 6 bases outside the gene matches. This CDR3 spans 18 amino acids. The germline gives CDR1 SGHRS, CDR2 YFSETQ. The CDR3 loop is CASSLEPSGRTNTGELFF. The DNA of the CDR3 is TGCGCCAGCAGCTTGGAGCCTAGCGGGAGGACCAACACCGGGGAGCTGTTTTTT.